What follows are 30 T cell receptor beta chains derived from one specimen sequenced in a study of beta chain features in type 1 diabetes. Whole-study findings and limits: TCRB CDR3s from Type 1 diabetes patients were moderately but significantly shorter in all four CD4+ subsets.

Every isolated RNA sample was fully reverse transcribed, so sequencing captured expressed TCRB transcripts. The assay was immunoSEQ multiplex PCR, and TCRdb's table has in-frame clones only and misses some. Among under 300,000 clones listed, 24% were seen once. These TCRs' antigens remain unknown. Sequenced sample: naive CD4+ T cells from blood. These receptors were obtained from a woman aged 30 to 39 with type 1 diabetes.

In its sample, this clone was seen a few times. The chain uses TRBV19 and TRBJ2-1, with no clear D. Trimming cost V 3 bases and J 4 bases, with 10 bases left between them. Per the germline V gene, CDR1 is LNHDA and CDR2 is SQIVND (reference sequence). CDR3 length: 14 residues. The CDR3 coding sequence is TGTGCCAGTAGTATTATCGACGGGTACAATGAGCAGTTCTTC. It specifies CASSIIDGYNEQFF.

This clone was counted only a few times. The chain links TRBV29-1 to TRBJ1-1; perhaps TRBD1 as D (5 bases). V lost 3 bases and J 1 base, leaving 12 bases between the germline ends. Germline V lookup: CDR1 SQVTM, CDR2 ANQGSEA. This CDR3 is built from 14 residues. CDR3 bases: TGCAGCGTTGATACGCTGCAGGGGAACACTGAAGCTTTCTTT. Residues: CSVDTLQGNTEAFF. Full variable domain (remainder filled in from reference TRBV29-1 and TRBJ1-1): SAVISQKPSRDICQRGTSLTIQCQVDSQVTMMFWYRQQPGQSLTLIATANQGSEATYESGFVIDKFPISRPNLTFSTLTVSNMSPEDSSIYLCSVDTLQGNTEAFFGQGTRLTVV.

This chain connects TRBV5-4 to TRBJ2-7; 9 bases map to TRBD1. Looked up from germline, CDR1 is SGHNT and CDR2 is YYREEE (reference sequence). The CDR3 has 14 amino acids. J was trimmed by 4 bases and V by 4 bases; bases with no gene match: 6. This CDR3 reads CASSRDRVEYEQYF. The CDR3 DNA sequence: TGTGCCAGCAGCCGGGACAGGGTGGAGTACGAGCAGTACTTC.

This clone has only a few counts. The chain recombines TRBV7-3 with TRBJ2-5, with D maybe TRBD1 (6 bases). The CDR3 is 13 amino acids. The V gene lost 5 bases and the J gene lost 5 bases, with 12 bases spanning the gap. CDR1 is SGHTA, CDR2 FQGTGA, per germline. The CDR3 sequence is CASSPQGFETQYF. Written as DNA, the CDR3 is TGTGCCAGCAGCCCACAGGGCTTCGAGACCCAGTACTTC.

CDR3 in amino acids: CASSETGYEQYF. DNA of the CDR3: TGTGCCAGCAGTGAGACAGGGTACGAGCAGTACTTC. The chain is built from TRBV2 and TRBJ2-7, with TRBD1 matching 7 bases. The V and J ends lost 3 bases and 4 bases, in that order; junction bases with no gene match: 0. CDR3 size: 12 residues. The V gene's germline CDR1 is SNHLY and CDR2 FYNNEI.

In its sample, this clone was seen a few times. The V call is TRBV6-5, the J call TRBJ2-3, with D perhaps TRBD2 (5 bases). In germline, CDR1 is MNHEY, CDR2 SVGAGI. The CDR3 has 13 amino acids. The germline V and J ends were trimmed by 6 bases and 4 bases, with 11 bases remaining between them. CDR3 in DNA: TGTGCCAGCAGCCCCCAGCGGTCAGATACGCAGTATTTT. It specifies CASSPQRSDTQYF.

This chain connects TRBV19 to TRBJ1-1, with TRBD1 as a possible D gene (6 bases). This CDR3 is 14 amino acids long. Germline loops: CDR1 LNHDA, CDR2 SQIVND (reference sequence). The V gene lost 6 bases and the J gene lost 1 base, with 12 bases spanning the gap. This chain's CDR3 is CASRMGHRNTEAFF. DNA for the CDR3: TGTGCCAGTAGGATGGGACACCGGAACACTGAAGCTTTCTTT.

This clone was detected a few times. In DNA, the CDR3 is TGTGCCAGCAGGAGGGGGCTGAACACTGAAGCTTTCTTT. As protein: CASRRGLNTEAFF. The rearrangement links TRBV6-5 to TRBJ1-1; 7 bases fit TRBD1. Germline CDR1 and CDR2: MNHEY and SVGAGI. V shed 6 bases, J shed 0 bases, and the junction held 1 base outside the gene matches. The CDR3 runs 13 residues.

The V call is TRBV4-1, the J call TRBJ2-1; 7 bases match TRBD2. The trim removed 3 bases at V and 7 bases at J, leaving 9 bases unmatched. The CDR3 has 15 amino acids. Germline assignment: CDR1 MGHRA and CDR2 YSYEKL. Here the CDR3 reads CASSQPRGRDNEQFF. In nucleotides, the CDR3 is TGCGCCAGCAGCCAGCCCCGCGGGAGAGATAATGAGCAGTTCTTC.

This rearrangement joins TRBV14 to TRBJ2-7; no reliable D call. The length of the CDR3 is 11 residues. Trimming took 4 bases from V and 4 from J, leaving 5 bases between them. Germline loops: CDR1 SGHDN, CDR2 FVKESK. The CDR3 DNA reads TGTGCCAGCAGCCCCGGGTACGAGCAGTACTTC. It is translated as CASSPGYEQYF.

The V and J genes are TRBV5-4 and TRBJ2-7, with D possibly being TRBD2 (5 bases). The ends were cut back, 5 bases at V and 7 bases at J, with 19 bases in the middle. The germline V gene has CDR1 SGHNT and CDR2 YYREEE (reference sequence). The CDR3 totals 14 residues. The CDR3 protein is CASSPTTDSGEQYF. The CDR3 DNA follows: TGTGCCAGCAGTCCCACGACGGATTCGGGGGAGCAGTACTTC.

This clone has a handful of counts. The chain has TRBV19 and TRBJ2-6; no reliable D call. Germline loops: CDR1 LNHDA, CDR2 SQIVND (reference sequence). The germline V and J ends were trimmed by 5 bases and 2 bases, with 7 bases remaining between them. The CDR3 contains 14 residues. The DNA for the CDR3 is TGTGCCAGTAGTCTCTTCGCTGGGGCCAACGTCCTGACTTTC. It translates to CASSLFAGANVLTF.

There are a few counts of this clone. This rearrangement joins TRBV7-2 to TRBJ2-1; D unresolved. Per the germline V gene, CDR1 is SGHTA and CDR2 is FQGNSA. Trimming pared 0 bases from V and 4 bases from J, leaving 7 bases between. This CDR3 is built from 14 residues. The CDR3 DNA follows: TGTGCCAGCAGCTTAGCGCAGGCTTACAATGAGCAGTTCTTC. This codes for CASSLAQAYNEQFF.

This clone showed up just a few times. The rearrangement joins TRBV4-1 to TRBJ2-7; D possibly corresponds to TRBD1 (6 bases). This CDR3 spans 14 amino acids. Germline V CDR1 and CDR2: MGHRA, YSYEKL. V lost 6 bases and J lost 2, with 14 bases in between. The CDR3 bases are TGCGCCAGCAGAAAGGGGGTTGGGACCTACGAGCAGTACTTC. Protein: CASRKGVGTYEQYF.

This clone showed up just a few times. The chain carries TRBV18 and TRBJ1-2; TRBD1 is a possible D gene (5 bases). Germline V gives CDR1 KGHSH, CDR2 LQKENI. Deletions cut 1 base from V and 2 bases from J, with 14 bases between. The length of the CDR3 is 16 residues. The CDR3 region is CASSPQGAAENYGYTF. As DNA, the CDR3 is TGTGCCAGCTCACCACAAGGGGCAGCAGAGAACTATGGCTACACCTTC.

This clone turned up a few times. The chain is built from TRBV28 and TRBJ2-1; 7 nucleotides line up with TRBD1. The length of the CDR3 is 15 residues. Germline CDR1 reads MDHEN; CDR2 reads SYDVKM. V was clipped by 2 bases and J by 3 bases; unmatched bases: 4. The CDR3, as DNA: TGTGCCAGCAGTTTAGAGGACAGGTACTACAATGAGCAGTTCTTC. This gives the protein CASSLEDRYYNEQFF. Full variable domain (remainder filled in from reference TRBV28 and TRBJ2-1): DVKVTQSSRYLVKRTGEKVFLECVQDMDHENMFWYRQDPGLGLRLIYFSYDVKMKEKGDIPEGYSVSREKKERFSLILESASTNQTSMYLCASSLEDRYYNEQFFGPGTRLTVL.

This clone was seen more than once but under ten times. The rearrangement joins TRBV29-1 to TRBJ2-7; D possibly corresponds to TRBD2 (6 bases). CDR1 SQVTM and CDR2 ANQGSEA come from the germline V gene. V was trimmed by 4 bases and J by 5 bases, leaving 15 bases between them. The CDR3 loop spans 13 amino acids. Here the CDR3 reads CSVVGLARDEQYF. The DNA of the CDR3 is TGCAGCGTTGTGGGACTTGCTCGAGACGAGCAGTACTTC.

This clone was counted between two and nine times. The chain recombines TRBV2 with TRBJ1-1; D perhaps matches TRBD1 (5 bases). Trimming pared 4 bases from V and 1 base from J, leaving 13 bases between. Looked up from germline, CDR1 is SNHLY and CDR2 is FYNNEI. The CDR3 contains 15 residues. CDR3 sequence: CASSVHSGTNTEAFF. CDR3 coding DNA: TGTGCCAGCAGTGTGCATAGCGGGACGAACACTGAAGCTTTCTTT.

The chain carries TRBV30 and TRBJ1-1; weak D call: TRBD1 (6 bases). The V and J ends lost 4 bases and 3 bases respectively, with 12 bases between them. CDR3 size: 13 residues. Germline CDR1 GTSNPN, CDR2 SVGIG (reference sequence). As DNA, the CDR3 is TGTGCCTGGAACGTCGCAGGGGACACTGAAGCTTTCTTT. Protein product: CAWNVAGDTEAFF. Based on the CDR3 plus reference TRBV30 and TRBJ1-1, the full variable domain is SQTIHQWPATLVQPVGSPLSLECTVEGTSNPNLYWYRQAAGRGLQLLFYSVGIGQISSEVPQNLSASRPQDRQFILSSKKLLLSDSGFYLCAWNVAGDTEAFFGQGTRLTVV.

The V and J genes are TRBV27 and TRBJ2-3, with D possibly TRBD1 on 5 matching bases. The CDR3 contains 13 residues. From germline, CDR1 is MNHEY and CDR2 SMNVEV (reference sequence). V dropped 3 bases and J dropped 3 bases, with 7 bases sitting between them. The CDR3 region has the DNA TGTGCCAGCAGTTTCCAGGGAACAGATACGCAGTATTTT. This sequence encodes CASSFQGTDTQYF.

The rearrangement joins TRBV5-6 to TRBJ2-5; D is possibly TRBD2 (6 bases). The CDR3 covers 14 residues. In germline, CDR1 is SGHDT, CDR2 YYEEEE. V lost 0 bases, J lost 1 base, and 7 bases lay in between. The chain's CDR3 is CASSLGDFQETQYF. The CDR3 coding sequence is TGTGCCAGCAGCTTGGGGGACTTCCAAGAGACCCAGTACTTC.

This clone was picked up a small number of times. V usage is TRBV7-9 and J usage is TRBJ2-1; D unclear. Germline lookup yields CDR1 SEHNR and CDR2 FQNEAQ (reference sequence). The CDR3 has 17 residues. Trimming removed 6 bases at V and 3 bases at J, with 21 bases between. CDR3 residues: CASSLTPPSEYYNEQFF. The CDR3 coding sequence is TGTGCCAGCAGTTTAACCCCCCCCTCGGAGTACTACAATGAGCAGTTCTTC.

This clone has just a few counts. The chain uses TRBV4-1 and TRBJ2-1; TRBD2 is a possible D gene (5 bases). V was clipped by 4 bases and J by 2 bases, with 9 bases between them. Germline V gives CDR1 MGHRA, CDR2 YSYEKL. This CDR3 has 14 residues. Written as DNA, the CDR3 is TGCGCCAGCAGCCTCCGGACTGCCTACAATGAGCAGTTCTTC. Translating gives CASSLRTAYNEQFF.

The chain recombines TRBV29-1 with TRBJ2-1, with D tentatively TRBD2 (5 bases). V lost 5 bases and J lost 5, with 10 bases in between. This CDR3 has 12 residues. Looked up from germline, CDR1 is SQVTM and CDR2 is ANQGSEA. CDR3 amino acids: CSVRSGNNEQFF. DNA for the CDR3: TGCAGCGTTCGGAGCGGTAACAATGAGCAGTTCTTC.

This chain uses TRBV2 with TRBJ2-5, with 8 bases that match TRBD2. Germline lookup yields CDR1 SNHLY and CDR2 FYNNEI. Trimming took 1 base from V and 5 from J; bases not matched to a gene: 6. This CDR3 is built from 15 residues. CDR3 bases: TGTGCCAGCAGTGAAGGGGGACTAGAAACGGAGACCCAGTACTTC. Translation gives CASSEGGLETETQYF.

This chain uses TRBV10-3 with TRBJ2-1, with 13 nucleotides matching TRBD2. The CDR3 sequence is 13 residues long. CDR1 and CDR2 from the germline V gene are ENHRY and SYGVKD. Unmatched junction bases numbered 4, after V lost 7 bases and J lost 10 bases. The CDR3 DNA reads TGTGCCATCACCGGGACTAGCGGGAAGGAGCAGTTCTTC. Its protein product is CAITGTSGKEQFF.

The CDR3 is CASRGTGGTEAFF. The CDR3 DNA is TGTGCCAGCAGGGGAACAGGGGGCACTGAAGCTTTCTTT. The V call is TRBV7-9, the J call TRBJ1-1, with 8 nucleotides matching TRBD1. V lost 6 bases to trimming and J lost 4 bases; unmatched junction nucleotides: 4. The CDR3 totals 13 residues. Germline CDR1 reads SEHNR; CDR2 reads FQNEAQ (reference sequence).

A remark on this clone: The sample has other DNA sequences that encode this CDR3 too. The genes are TRBV29-1 and TRBJ2-7, with D perhaps matching TRBD1 (6 bases). Germline V gene lookup returns CDR1 SQVTM and CDR2 ANQGSEA. This CDR3 region has 13 residues. The V gene lost 1 base and the J gene lost 2 bases, with 9 bases spanning the gap. The CDR3 spells CSVEGQGTYEQYF. The CDR3 coding sequence is TGCAGCGTTGAAGGCCAGGGGACCTACGAGCAGTACTTC.

Only a few counts were recorded for this clone. The CDR3, as DNA: TGTGCCAGCATGTCTAGCACCGGGGAGCTGTTTTTT. Translated, it gives CASMSSTGELFF. This rearrangement joins TRBV6-5 to TRBJ2-2; no definite D call. V was trimmed by 7 bases and J by 4 bases, leaving 7 bases between them. In germline, CDR1 is MNHEY, CDR2 SVGAGI. CDR3 length: 12 residues.

V gene TRBV6-5 combines with J gene TRBJ2-5, with D possibly matching TRBD1 (5 bases). The CDR3 length is 14 residues. In germline, CDR1 is MNHEY, CDR2 SVGAGI. V was pared by 5 bases and J by 0 bases, with 10 bases between. The CDR3 here is CASSTPGYQETQYF. The CDR3 DNA sequence: TGTGCCAGCAGTACCCCAGGGTACCAAGAGACCCAGTACTTC.